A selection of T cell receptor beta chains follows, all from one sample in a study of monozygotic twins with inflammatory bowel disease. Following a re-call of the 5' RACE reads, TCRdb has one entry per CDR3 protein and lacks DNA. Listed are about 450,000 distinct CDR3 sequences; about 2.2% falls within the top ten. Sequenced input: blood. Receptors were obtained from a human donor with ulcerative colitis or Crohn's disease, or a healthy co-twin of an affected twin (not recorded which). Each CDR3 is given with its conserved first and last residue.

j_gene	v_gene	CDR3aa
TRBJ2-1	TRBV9	CASSGSGVNNEQFF
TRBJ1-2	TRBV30	CAWNGLVYGYTF
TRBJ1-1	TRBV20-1	CSAKGIHTEAFF
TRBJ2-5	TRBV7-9	CASSSLAGVGETQYF
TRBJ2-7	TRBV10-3	CAISETGAQGEQYF
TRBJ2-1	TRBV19	CASSIGVVDEQFF
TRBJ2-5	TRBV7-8	CASSYPLAGAKETQYF
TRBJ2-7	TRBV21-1	CASSRVSLESSAYEQYF
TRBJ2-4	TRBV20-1	CSARGGTAKNIQYF
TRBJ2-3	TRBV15	CATSLSGTSNTQYF
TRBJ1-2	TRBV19	CASSILANYGYTF
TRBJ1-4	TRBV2	CASSRGEIEKLFF
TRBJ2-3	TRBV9	CASSVGDTGGTDTQYF
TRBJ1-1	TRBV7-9	CASRTQNTEAFF
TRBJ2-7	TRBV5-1	CASSVLQGNYEQYF
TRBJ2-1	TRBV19	CASSPDSGVPYNEQFF
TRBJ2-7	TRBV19	CASSPSAWYEQYF
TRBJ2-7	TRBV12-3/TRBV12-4	CASSLNGGARSPYEQYF
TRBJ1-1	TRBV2	CASSEVRGTEAFF
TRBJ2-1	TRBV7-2	CASVALGVSYNEQFF
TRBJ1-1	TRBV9	CASSPRPDTEAFF
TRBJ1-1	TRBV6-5	CASSYSAITEAFF
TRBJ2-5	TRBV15	CATSRPGTETQYF
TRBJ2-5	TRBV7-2	CASSLAPIDQETQYF
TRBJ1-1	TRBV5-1	CASSFRGSGTEAFF
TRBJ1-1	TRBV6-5	CASSQKTVAVAFF
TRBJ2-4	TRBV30	CAWSVGTSSSKNIQYF
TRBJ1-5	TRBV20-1	CSARAGAGRVGNQPQHF